Listed below are T cell receptor beta chains from one sample, sequenced in a study of shared clonotypes between healthy human individuals. The data were produced by immunoSEQ multiplex PCR, yet TCRdb's version contains in-frame clones alone and is incomplete. Altogether roughly 2.5 million clones are present, 85% to 95% being singletons, with the ten largest covering roughly 0.15%. The sample was naive CD4+ T cells sorted from blood. The origin of the receptors is a man younger than 35 in good health. Each CDR3 is given with its conserved first and last residue. D genes are given only for firm matches. Size is omitted from some rows. Given values are once, few, many or a class for expanded clones.

TRBD1,.,TRBJ2-3,TRBV28,TGTGCCAGCAGTTTGAGACAGGGAGCAGATACGCAGTATTTT,CASSLRQGADTQYF
.,.,TRBJ1-2,TRBV28,TGTGCCAGCAGTACACTCCCGGACTATTCTAACTATGGCTACACCTTC,CASSTLPDYSNYGYTF
TRBD1,.,TRBJ2-6,TRBV7-2,TGTGCCAGCAGCTTAGTCCCAGGGGGCAGCTCTGGGGCCAACGTCCTGACTTTC,CASSLVPGGSSGANVLTF
TRBD2,.,TRBJ2-3,TRBV9,TGTGCCAGCAGCGTAGATTTAGCGGGGGGAGATACGCAGTATTTT,CASSVDLAGGDTQYF
TRBD1,.,TRBJ1-4,TRBV2,TGTGCCAGCAGAAAGGGACAGACGACTAATGAAAAACTGTTTTTT,CASRKGQTTNEKLFF
.,.,TRBJ2-7,TRBV18,TGTGCCAGCTCACCACCGGGGGGGCTAACCTACGAGCAGTACTTC,CASSPPGGLTYEQYF
TRBD2,.,TRBJ2-7,TRBV6-4,TGTGCCAGCAGTGATCAACCGGGACAGCGGACTAGCGGTACCTACGAGCAGTACTTC,CASSDQPGQRTSGTYEQYF
TRBD1,.,TRBJ1-1,TRBV10-1,TGCGCCAGCAGCGGGACAGGATTTGAAGCTTTCTTT,CASSGTGFEAFF
.,.,TRBJ2-1,TRBV7-2,TGTGCCAGCAGCCCTAGCGCGTCCTACAATGAGCAGTTCTTC,CASSPSASYNEQFF
TRBD1,once,TRBJ2-7,TRBV28,TGTGCCAGCAGTATGGGACAGGGGGTCTACGAGCAGTACTTC,CASSMGQGVYEQYF
.,.,TRBJ2-1,TRBV7-9,TGTGCCAGCAGCCGCCCCGGTGGGAGGAATGAGCAGTTCTTC,CASSRPGGRNEQFF
.,once,TRBJ1-4,TRBV28,TGTGCCAGCAGTTTATTGACCGGGGGCTCGGAAAAACTGTTTTTT,CASSLLTGGSEKLFF
TRBD1,.,TRBJ1-2,TRBV18,TGTGCCAGCTCACCAGAGCGGACAGGGAATGGCTACACCTTC,CASSPERTGNGYTF
.,.,TRBJ2-4,TRBV5-5,TGTGCCAGCACCCCGGCAAGGGTATTCAAAAACATTCAGTACTTC,CASTPARVFKNIQYF
TRBD1,.,TRBJ1-2,TRBV5-4,TGTGCCAGCAGCTGGGCACAGGGGAATCTGGCCGGTGGCTACACCTTC,CASSWAQGNLAGGYTF
.,.,TRBJ2-7,TRBV6-5,TGTGCCAGCAGCGCAGGACAGATATTCTCCTACGAGCAGTACTTC,CASSAGQIFSYEQYF
.,.,TRBJ1-4,TRBV28,TGTGCCAGCAGTGCAGGATCCGAAAAACTGTTTTTT,CASSAGSEKLFF
.,.,TRBJ1-2,TRBV28,TGTGCCGCCGATCCCCCCGGGTCAGTCGATGGCTACACCTTC,CAADPPGSVDGYTF
TRBD1,.,TRBJ2-2,TRBV9,TGTGCCAGCAGTGAGACCGGGACAGGGGCCCATCTATCAACCGGGGAGCTGTTTTTT,CASSETGTGAHLSTGELFF
.,.,TRBJ2-7,TRBV7-8,TGTGCCAGCAGCTTAGGGCACTCCTCCTACGAGCAGTACTTC,CASSLGHSSYEQYF
.,.,TRBJ2-6,TRBV29-1,TGCAGCGTTAAGGACAGCTCTGGGGCCAACGTCCTGACTTTC,CSVKDSSGANVLTF
.,.,TRBJ2-7,TRBV20-1,TGCAGTGCTAGGACATACGAGCAGTACTTC,CSARTYEQYF
TRBD1,.,TRBJ1-4,TRBV19,TGTGCCAGTAGTATCCACAGGGGACATAATGAAAAACTGTTTTTT,CASSIHRGHNEKLFF
TRBD1,.,TRBJ1-2,TRBV28,TGTGCCATCCAACCGCGGGACAGGGCCTATGGCTACACCTTC,CAIQPRDRAYGYTF
.,few,TRBJ1-1,TRBV7-2,TGTGCCAGCAGCTTGACCGGGGCGTACACTGAAGCTTTCTTT,CASSLTGAYTEAFF
TRBD1,.,TRBJ1-5,TRBV6-5,TGTGCCAGCAGATTAGGACAGGGTGTAAATCAGCCCCAGCATTTT,CASRLGQGVNQPQHF
.,.,TRBJ1-4,TRBV5-6,TGTGCCAGCAGCCCGGCCCCGGTGGGTGAAAAACTGTTTTTT,CASSPAPVGEKLFF
.,.,TRBJ1-6,TRBV19,TGTGCCAGTAGTCCCGACCGGAGCTCCTATAATTCACCCCTCCACTTT,CASSPDRSSYNSPLHF